The next 8 T cell receptor beta chains were all read from a single sample in a study of shared clonotypes between healthy human individuals (dated by TCRdb to between 2020 and 2021). The library came from the immunoSEQ multiplex PCR assay. This is the immuneACCESS table as TCRdb keeps it, with only in-frame sequences that have V and J called. A part of the clones is gone; compared with another copy, unresolved V genes explain less than half, and the rest is unexplained. The sample table contains roughly 2.2 million clones; only one count was recorded for 85% to 95% of them. Around 0.35% of the sample comes from the top ten. Sequencing was done on a sample of naive CD4+ T cells from PBMCs. The meaning of the sample's cell subset or site label: CD45RA+ positively selected. Receptors were obtained from a man aged 18 to 30 in good health. Some clones in this sample may be carry-over from other donors' samples.

The V and J genes are TRBV25-1 and TRBJ1-1; D gene unclear. The CDR3 is 13 residues long. Between the trimmed V and J ends, which lost 6 bases and 1 base, there was a span of 9 bases. Germline V lookup: CDR1 MGHDK, CDR2 SYGVNS. As DNA, the CDR3 is TGTGCCAGCAGAGAACAACCGAACACTGAAGCTTTCTTT. Translated, it gives CASREQPNTEAFF.

The V call is TRBV7-6, the J call TRBJ2-7; D remains unclear. Per the germline V gene, CDR1 is SGHVS and CDR2 is FNYEAQ. V lost 4 bases and J lost 2, with 9 bases in between. CDR3 length equals 13 residues. The CDR3 DNA reads as TGTGCCAGCAGCTCAGCTGGCGCCTACGAGCAGTACTTC. It encodes CASSSAGAYEQYF.

V gene TRBV6-6 combines with J gene TRBJ1-5; a weak D match, TRBD1 (6 bases). Per germline, CDR1 MNHNY and CDR2 SVGAGI (reference sequence). The CDR3 length is 16 residues. Trimming removed 2 bases from V and 2 bases from J, with 13 bases in between. CDR3: CASSYDFRGGNQPQHF. Here the CDR3 DNA reads TGTGCCAGCAGTTACGATTTCAGGGGAGGCAATCAGCCCCAGCATTTT.

This clone was seen once. This chain connects TRBV5-1 to TRBJ1-5, with 9 bases lining up with TRBD1. The CDR3 covers 17 residues. The J segment lost 4 bases and the V segment lost 4 bases, leaving 12 bases of the junction unmatched. From germline, CDR1 is SGHRS and CDR2 YFSETQ. In DNA, the CDR3 is TGCGCCAGCAGCAGTCACAACAGGGGGCTCCCTAATCAGCCCCAGCATTTT. This sequence encodes CASSSHNRGLPNQPQHF.

This sequence joins TRBV5-1 and TRBJ1-5; weak D call: TRBD1 (6 bases). The CDR3 runs to 15 residues. Trimming removed 0 bases from V and 7 bases from J, with 14 bases in between. Germline V gene data show CDR1 as SGHRS and CDR2 as YFSETQ. In DNA form, the CDR3 reads TGCGCCAGCAGCTTGGATCAGGGGATGCGGCAGCCCCAGCATTTT. Encoded protein: CASSLDQGMRQPQHF.

The rearrangement joins TRBV5-4 to TRBJ1-2; perhaps TRBD1 as D (5 bases). The CDR3 is 14 residues long. The germline gives CDR1 SGHNT, CDR2 YYREEE (reference sequence). Deletions cut 6 bases from V and 0 bases from J, with 12 bases between. CDR3 residues: CASTRGGANYGYTF. The CDR3 nucleotides read TGTGCCAGCACCCGCGGGGGAGCTAACTATGGCTACACCTTC.

The CDR3 sequence is CASNRLRGQGAYEQYF. As DNA, the CDR3 is TGTGCCAGCAATCGTCTTCGGGGACAGGGAGCCTACGAGCAGTACTTC. J is TRBJ2-7 and V is TRBV6-6, with 9 positions matching TRBD1. With V trimmed by 7 bases and J by 2 bases, 12 bases remained unmatched. Germline CDR1 MNHNY, CDR2 SVGAGI (reference sequence). This CDR3 is built from 16 residues.

The table lists this clone with a count of one. This chain joins TRBV11-3 and TRBJ1-1; 7 bases line up with TRBD1. With V trimmed by 3 bases and J by 5 bases, 3 bases remained unmatched. The CDR3 is made up of 13 amino acids. Germline V gene sequence: CDR1 SGHNT, CDR2 YENEEA. CDR3 nucleotide sequence: TGTGCCAGCAGCTTCAGGGGGAGGACTGAAGCTTTCTTT. Translated: CASSFRGRTEAFF.